These 11 T cell receptor beta chains were all obtained from the same sample, sequenced in a study of T cells in Graves' hyperthyroidism and ophthalmopathy. Amplified TCR beta CDR3 regions came from RNA transcripts. HTBI primers were the set used in a first-round RT-PCR of the TCR CDR3. TCRdb independently ran MiXCR on the multiplex PCR reads; one entry per CDR3 protein. The sample yields around 690,000 distinct CDR3 sequences, approximately 15% seen once. Input material: blood. These receptors all come from a man in his forties or fifties with Graves' hyperthyroidism.

This clonotype occurred many times. This chain links TRBV6-2 or TRBV6-3 with TRBJ2-7; TRBD2 matches 10 bases. V shed 4 bases and J 4 bases; nucleotides not matched to a gene: 10. The CDR3 is 16 residues long. Germline V CDR1 and CDR2: MNHEY, SVGEGT. CDR3 nucleotides: TGTGCCAGCAGTTCTCCCCTTTTAGCGGGAGGATACGAGCAGTACTTC. Amino acid sequence: CASSSPLLAGGYEQYF.

This clonotype occurred many times. The J gene is TRBJ2-2, the V gene TRBV7-3; 13 bases line up with TRBD2. Germline V gene data show CDR1 as SGHTA and CDR2 as FQGTGA. The CDR3 length is 17 residues. After removal of 5 bases from V and 8 bases from J, the junction contained 11 bases not matched to a gene. CDR3 amino acids: CASSPARTSGSLGELFF. CDR3 bases: TGTGCCAGCAGCCCCGCCCGGACTAGCGGGAGTCTGGGGGAGCTGTTTTTT.

This clonotype was found many times. The CDR3 DNA sequence: TGTGCCAGTAGTAGCGTGACCGGGATGTTAGGCTACACCTTC. Protein product: CASSSVTGMLGYTF. The chain uses TRBV19 and TRBJ1-2; D ambiguous. CDR3 size: 14 residues. V dropped 4 bases and J dropped 8 bases, with 17 bases sitting between them. Germline V lookup: CDR1 LNHDA, CDR2 SQIVND (reference sequence).

The chain couples TRBV27 to TRBJ2-1; 11 bases are a match to TRBD2. The V segment lost 5 bases and the J segment 9 bases; nucleotides outside the gene matches: 9. The germline V gene has CDR1 MNHEY and CDR2 SMNVEV (reference sequence). The CDR3 length is 15 residues. Here the CDR3 DNA reads TGTGCCAGCAGTCATACTAGCGGGGGCTGGGGTGAGCAGTTCTTC. This encodes CASSHTSGGWGEQFF.

This clonotype has more than one count but fewer than ten. This chain connects TRBV2 to TRBJ1-3; D is uncertain. This CDR3 contains 11 residues. Germline lookup yields CDR1 SNHLY and CDR2 FYNNEI. V lost 6 bases and J lost 5, with 5 bases in between. The CDR3 sequence: CASRLRNTIYF. As DNA, the CDR3 is TGTGCCAGCAGACTACGAAACACCATATATTTT.

The sample holds many counts of this clonotype. The gene calls are TRBV28 and TRBJ2-5; D uncertain. The CDR3 sequence is 14 residues long. Trimming left V 1 base short and J 5 bases short, with 11 bases between. CDR1 is MDHEN and CDR2 is SYDVKM in the germline V gene. Here the CDR3 DNA reads TGTGCCAGCAGTTTATCCGGTAAAGGGGAGACCCAGTACTTC. This gives the protein CASSLSGKGETQYF.

This clonotype showed up many times. V usage is TRBV6-1 and J usage is TRBJ2-1; TRBD1 aligns across 8 bases. CDR3 length equals 16 residues. Germline trimming cut 5 bases from V and 8 bases from J; bases unmatched to any gene: 14. CDR1 is MNHNS and CDR2 is SASEGT in the germline V gene. CDR3 sequence reads: CASSHLSGQGIDEQFF. The DNA of the CDR3 is TGTGCCAGCAGTCACCTCAGCGGACAGGGCATTGATGAGCAGTTCTTC.

As DNA, the CDR3 is TGTGCCAGCTCACCTCCCCTACCCGGTGGACCTGCGGGGGCCTACAATGAGCAGTTCTTC. Protein: CASSPPLPGGPAGAYNEQFF. V is TRBV18 and J is TRBJ2-1; 7 bases line up with TRBD2. CDR1 KGHSH and CDR2 LQKENI come from the germline V gene. V shed 3 bases and J 2 bases; nucleotides not matched to a gene: 19. The CDR3 contains 20 residues.

This clonotype has ten or more counts. The chain employs TRBV7-2 and TRBJ2-7, with 14 positions matching TRBD2. Trimming removed 2 bases from V and 5 bases from J; junction bases left unmatched: 8. The CDR3 totals 17 residues. Germline lookup yields CDR1 SGHTA and CDR2 FQGNSA. The chain's CDR3 is CASSLPSGTSGRNEQYF. The CDR3 DNA follows: TGTGCCAGCAGCTTACCGTCGGGGACTAGCGGGAGAAACGAGCAGTACTTC.

About this clonotype itself: Given a much more abundant clone one base away, this may be a read error. CDR3 nucleotide sequence: TGTGCCAGCAGCAGAGAGGTGGGAGGCGAGCAGTCCTTC. Its protein is CASSREVGGEQSF. The rearrangement links TRBV14 to TRBJ2-7; tentatively, D is TRBD2 (6 bases). Per the germline V gene, CDR1 is SGHDN and CDR2 is FVKESK. This CDR3 is built from 13 residues.

This clonotype has just a few counts. The V call is TRBV19, the J call TRBJ2-1; 7 bases are a match to TRBD2. The CDR3 consists of 15 residues. Germline CDR1 reads LNHDA; CDR2 reads SQIVND (reference sequence). The junction had 6 bases not matched to a gene; V was cut back by 3 bases and J by 4 bases. The CDR3 region has the DNA TGTGCCAGTAGTATGGCTAGCGGAACTTACAATGAGCAGTTCTTC. Protein: CASSMASGTYNEQFF.